This TCR beta chain came from a study of blood T cell repertoires in COVID-19. Study background: Donors in the United States, Italy and Spain gave samples during acute or convalescent COVID-19. The cDNA or gDNA used as material had been derived from T cells, B-cell-depleted T cells, or PBMCs.

In the study's own analysis: Researchers report that nucleated cell counts were estimated from reference gene primer amplification. Measured with immunoSEQ multiplex PCR; TCRdb has only the in-frame clones, and not every one. V, J and clone size were drawn from that table, and D and trimming were deduced from the DNA. The table records about 140,000 clones, about 88% of them present only once. The CDR3 is 15 amino acids. Germline values: CDR1 SGHDN, CDR2 FVKESK. V shed 0 bases, J shed 0 bases, and the junction held 1 base outside the gene matches. Sequencing was carried out using peripheral blood. This rearrangement joins TRBV14 to TRBJ2-7; 8 bases are shared with TRBD1. This TCR derives from a human donor with acute or convalescent COVID-19. The donor label of this sample is uncertain. The chain's CDR3 is CASSQEQGASYEQYF. DNA of the CDR3: TGTGCCAGCAGCCAAGAGCAGGGGGCCTCCTACGAGCAGTACTTC. The full variable domain, in which reference TRBV14 and TRBJ2-7 provide the parts outside the CDR3, is EAGVTQFPSHSVIEKGQTVTLRCDPISGHDNLYWYRRVMGKEIKFLLHFVKESKQDESGMPNNRFLAERTGGTYSTLKVQPAELEDSGVYFCASSQEQGASYEQYFGPGTRLTVT.